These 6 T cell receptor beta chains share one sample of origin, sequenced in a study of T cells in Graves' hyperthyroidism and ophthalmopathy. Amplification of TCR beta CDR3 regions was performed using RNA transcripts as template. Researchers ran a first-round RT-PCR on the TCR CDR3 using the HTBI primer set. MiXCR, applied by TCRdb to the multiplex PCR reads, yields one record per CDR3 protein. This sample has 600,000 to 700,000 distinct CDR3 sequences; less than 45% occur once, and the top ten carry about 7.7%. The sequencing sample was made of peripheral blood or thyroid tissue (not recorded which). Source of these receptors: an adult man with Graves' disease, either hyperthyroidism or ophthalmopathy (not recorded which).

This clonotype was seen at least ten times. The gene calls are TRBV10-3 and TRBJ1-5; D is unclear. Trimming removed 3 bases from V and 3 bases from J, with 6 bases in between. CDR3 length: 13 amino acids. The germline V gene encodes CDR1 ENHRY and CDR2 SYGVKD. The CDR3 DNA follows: TGTGCCATCAGTGACAGGCTCAATCAGCCCCAGCATTTT. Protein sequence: CAISDRLNQPQHF.

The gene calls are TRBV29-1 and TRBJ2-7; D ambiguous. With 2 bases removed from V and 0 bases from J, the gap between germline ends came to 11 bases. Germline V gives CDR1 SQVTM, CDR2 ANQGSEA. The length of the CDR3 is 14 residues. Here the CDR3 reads CSVERLDGSYEQYF. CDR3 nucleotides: TGCAGCGTTGAAAGGCTCGACGGCTCCTACGAGCAGTACTTC.

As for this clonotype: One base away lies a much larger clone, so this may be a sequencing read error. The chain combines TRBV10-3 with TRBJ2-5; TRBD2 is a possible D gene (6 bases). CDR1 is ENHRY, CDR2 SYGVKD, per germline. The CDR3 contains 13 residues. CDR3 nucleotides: TGTACCATCAGGGAGGAGGGGAGGGAGACCCAGTACTTC. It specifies CTIREEGRETQYF.

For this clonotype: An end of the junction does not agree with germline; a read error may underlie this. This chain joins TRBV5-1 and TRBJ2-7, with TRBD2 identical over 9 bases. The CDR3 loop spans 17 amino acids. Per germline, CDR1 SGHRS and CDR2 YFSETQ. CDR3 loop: CASSQDLGAGGAYEQYF. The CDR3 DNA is TGTGCCAGCAGCCAAGATCTTGGAGCGGGAGGCGCCTACGAGCAGTACTTC. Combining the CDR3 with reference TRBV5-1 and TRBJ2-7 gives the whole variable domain KAGVTQTPRYLIKTRGQQVTLSCSPISGHRSVSWYQQTPGQGLQFLFEYFSETQRNKGNFPGRFSGRQFSNSRSEMNVSTLELGDSALYLCASSQDLGAGGAYEQYFGPGTRLTVT.

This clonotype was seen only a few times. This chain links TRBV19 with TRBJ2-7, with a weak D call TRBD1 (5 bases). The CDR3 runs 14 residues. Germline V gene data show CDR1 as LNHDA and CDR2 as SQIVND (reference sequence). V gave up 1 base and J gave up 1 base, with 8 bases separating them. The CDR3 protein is CASSIGAGSYEQYF. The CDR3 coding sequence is TGTGCCAGTAGTATAGGGGCAGGGTCCTACGAGCAGTACTTC.

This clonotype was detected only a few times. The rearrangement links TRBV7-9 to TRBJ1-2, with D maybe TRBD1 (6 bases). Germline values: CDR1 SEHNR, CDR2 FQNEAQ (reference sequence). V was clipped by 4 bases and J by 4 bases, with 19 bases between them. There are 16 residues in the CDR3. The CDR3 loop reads CASSSITGRRAYGYTF. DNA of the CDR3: TGTGCCAGCAGCTCAATAACAGGGAGGAGAGCCTATGGCTACACCTTC. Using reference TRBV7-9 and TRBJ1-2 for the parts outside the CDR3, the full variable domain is DTGVSQNPRHKITKRGQNVTFRCDPISEHNRLYWYRQTLGQGPEFLTYFQNEAQLEKSRLLSDRFSAERPKGSFSTLEIQRTEQGDSAMYLCASSSITGRRAYGYTFGSGTRLTVV.